This passage covers 16 T cell receptor beta chains from one sample sequenced in a study of identical twins' blood T cells. TCRdb passed the 5' RACE reads through MiXCR, listing each CDR3 protein once. The data hold a few hundred thousand distinct CDR3 sequences, with roughly 30% observed a single time. The sample consisted of PBMCs. The receptor source for this set is a woman aged 18-55 years in good health.

The V and J genes are TRBV11-2 and TRBJ1-1, with 9 nucleotides matching TRBD1. Trimming cost V 2 bases and J 2 bases; bases outside gene matches: 9. The CDR3 is 17 residues long. Per the germline V gene, CDR1 is SGHAT and CDR2 is FQNNGV. The chain's CDR3 is CASSLRVQGAPNTEAFF. The CDR3 nucleotides are TGTGCCAGCAGCTTACGGGTACAGGGGGCCCCCAACACTGAAGCTTTCTTT.

With respect to this clonotype: A junction boundary mismatches the germline segment, possibly from a read error. The chain carries TRBV20-1 and TRBJ2-2; 8 positions match TRBD1. Germline values: CDR1 DFQATT, CDR2 SNEGSKA (reference sequence). The CDR3 runs 14 residues. The CDR3 region is CSASSGQGIGELLF. The CDR3 nucleotides read TGCAGTGCTAGTTCAGGACAGGGCATCGGGGAGCTGCTTTTT.

The V gene is TRBV5-6, the J gene TRBJ2-1, with 12 bases that match TRBD2. Trimming at V came to 1 base and at J to 6 bases, leaving 2 bases not matched to a gene. Germline assignment: CDR1 SGHDT and CDR2 YYEEEE. This CDR3 is built from 15 residues. CDR3 nucleotides: TGTGCCAGCAGCTTGCCGGGACTAGCGGGCAATGAGCAGTTCTTC. Encoded protein: CASSLPGLAGNEQFF.

This clonotype was counted between two and nine times. V gene TRBV29-1 combines with J gene TRBJ1-3; 7 nucleotides line up with TRBD1. CDR1 is SQVTM, CDR2 ANQGSEA, per germline. V gave up 7 bases and J gave up 3 bases; unmatched junction bases: 6. The CDR3 runs 13 residues. The CDR3 region is CSARGLNGNTIYF. CDR3 DNA: TGCAGCGCCAGGGGGTTGAATGGAAACACCATATATTTT. The full variable domain, rest sourced from reference TRBV29-1 and TRBJ1-3, is SAVISQKPSRDICQRGTSLTIQCQVDSQVTMMFWYRQQPGQSLTLIATANQGSEATYESGFVIDKFPISRPNLTFSTLTVSNMSPEDSSIYLCSARGLNGNTIYFGEGSWLTVV.

V and J are TRBV10-3 and TRBJ2-2; D gene ambiguous. The CDR3 is 13 amino acids. The germline V and J ends were trimmed by 7 bases and 2 bases, with 8 bases remaining between them. Germline V gene sequence: CDR1 ENHRY, CDR2 SYGVKD. CDR3: CAITRINTGELFF. CDR3 DNA: TGTGCCATCACCCGAATTAACACCGGGGAGCTGTTTTTT.

This chain's CDR3 is CASLSDEQFF. The CDR3 bases are TGTGCCAGTTTGTCCGATGAGCAGTTCTTC. This sequence joins TRBV7-9 and TRBJ2-1, with D unclear. Trimming stripped 9 bases from V and 8 bases from J, with 8 bases between. Germline V gene data show CDR1 as SEHNR and CDR2 as FQNEAQ (reference sequence). The CDR3 contains 10 residues.

The CDR3 region has the DNA TGCAGCGTTGAAGCGATCTATAGGACTGAAGCTTTCTTT. Protein: CSVEAIYRTEAFF. This chain uses TRBV29-1 with TRBJ1-1; no clear D gene. Germline CDR1 reads SQVTM; CDR2 reads ANQGSEA. Trimming pared 1 base from V and 5 bases from J, leaving 11 bases between. There are 13 residues in the CDR3.

This clonotype appeared a few times. The chain uses TRBV27 and TRBJ2-2, with D tentatively TRBD2 (6 bases). The V end lost 7 bases, the J end lost 7 bases, and 13 bases lay between the germline ends. The CDR3 length is 13 residues. Germline V gene lookup returns CDR1 MNHEY and CDR2 SMNVEV (reference sequence). CDR3 in DNA: TGTGCCAGCAAACTAGCATGGGACGGGGAGCTGTTTTTT. Encoded protein: CASKLAWDGELFF.

V usage is TRBV5-1 and J usage is TRBJ1-2; no firm D call. Per the germline V gene, CDR1 is SGHRS and CDR2 is YFSETQ. This CDR3 region has 13 residues. V was pared by 4 bases and J by 2 bases, with 9 bases between. CDR3 sequence reads: CASSEKQNYGYTF. The CDR3 nucleotides read TGCGCCAGCAGCGAGAAACAAAACTATGGCTACACCTTC. The full variable domain, with the rest looked up from reference TRBV5-1 and TRBJ1-2, is KAGVTQTPRYLIKTRGQQVTLSCSPISGHRSVSWYQQTPGQGLQFLFEYFSETQRNKGNFPGRFSGRQFSNSRSEMNVSTLELGDSALYLCASSEKQNYGYTFGSGTRLTVV.

This rearrangement joins TRBV20-1 to TRBJ2-5; 7 bases are a match to TRBD1. The length of the CDR3 is 11 residues. J was trimmed by 4 bases and V by 6 bases; bases with no gene match: 2. Germline V lookup: CDR1 DFQATT, CDR2 SNEGSKA (reference sequence). The CDR3 loop reads CSARTGETQYF. The CDR3 DNA reads as TGCAGTGCAAGGACAGGAGAGACCCAGTACTTC.

Concerning this clonotype: A much bigger clone sits one base away, suggesting this may be a read error. No conserved phenylalanine or tryptophan ends this CDR3, so it is likely a read error. J is TRBJ1-5 and V is TRBV5-5; D uncertain. This CDR3 region has 15 residues. Germline CDR1 reads SGHKS; CDR2 reads YYEKEE (reference sequence). Trimming removed 2 bases at V and 0 bases at J, with 9 bases between. Here the CDR3 reads CASSFAQYSNQPQHL. The DNA of the CDR3 is TGTGCCAGCAGCTTCGCCCAGTATAGCAATCAGCCCCAGCATCTT.

On this clonotype itself: At one end the junction does not follow the germline gene, possibly because of a read error. The chain has TRBV9 and TRBJ2-2; D might be TRBD2 (6 bases). This CDR3 spans 14 amino acids. In germline, CDR1 is SGDLS, CDR2 YYNGEE. The CDR3 bases are TGTGCCAGCGGCGTAACGGGACTCACCGGGGAGCTGTTTTTT. Amino acid sequence: CASGVTGLTGELFF.

Many counts were recorded for this clonotype. This chain links TRBV18 with TRBJ2-7; D unclear. V lost 2 bases and J 1 base, leaving 3 bases between the germline ends. Germline V gives CDR1 KGHSH, CDR2 LQKENI. The CDR3 is 12 residues long. The CDR3 sequence is CASSPESYEQYF. CDR3 coding DNA: TGTGCCAGCTCACCAGAGTCCTACGAGCAGTACTTC.

This sequence joins TRBV5-1 and TRBJ2-7; TRBD2 matches 11 bases. The CDR3 spans 14 residues. V trimming: 6 bases; J trimming: 0 bases; junction bases outside the gene matches: 2. Germline V gene lookup returns CDR1 SGHRS and CDR2 YFSETQ. This CDR3 reads CASKTSGDSYEQYF. The CDR3 nucleotides read TGCGCCAGCAAGACTAGCGGGGACTCCTACGAGCAGTACTTC.

The V gene is TRBV7-9, the J gene TRBJ1-3; D remains ambiguous. V was pared by 3 bases and J by 8 bases, with 17 bases between. CDR1 is SEHNR and CDR2 is FQNEAQ in the germline V gene (reference sequence). The CDR3 has 15 residues. Here the CDR3 reads CASSFWGGSRDTIYF. CDR3 bases: TGTGCCAGCAGCTTCTGGGGAGGATCGAGGGACACCATATATTTT.

This rearrangement joins TRBV18 to TRBJ2-2; D remains unclear. The V and J ends lost 1 base and 5 bases respectively, with 8 bases between them. The germline CDR1 and CDR2 sequences are KGHSH and LQKENI. The CDR3 runs 14 residues. The CDR3 loop is CASSPLRRTGELFF. Here the CDR3 DNA reads TGTGCCAGCTCACCACTTCGCAGAACCGGGGAGCTGTTTTTT.